The 10 T cell receptor beta chains given below trace back to one sample, sequenced in a study of naive and memory T cell subsets. These receptors' targets are unknown. Both TRBC1 and TRBC2 were covered by a beta constant-region primer of two equimolar oligonucleotides. The ligated cDNA underwent four PCR rounds using SP2 and nested alpha and beta constant-region primers. Each CDR3 protein is one row after TCRdb ran MiXCR on the UMI-ligation and nested PCR reads. Of 99,000 or so distinct CDR3 sequences in the sample, more than 12% were seen once. Study findings and constraints: Possibly reflecting memory cells re-expressing CD45RA, a few larger clonotypes occurred in naive repertoires, especially CD8.

The sequencing sample was made of naive CD8+ T cells from blood. The receptors originated from a human donor in good health.

The chain uses TRBV29-1 and TRBJ2-5; D tentatively reads TRBD1 or TRBD2 (6 bases each). With 6 bases removed from V and 4 bases from J, the gap between germline ends came to 18 bases. This CDR3 has 14 residues. Germline lookup yields CDR1 SQVTM and CDR2 ANQGSEA. The CDR3 loop is CSVLIGGGGETQYF. The CDR3 DNA follows: TGCAGCGTCCTAATCGGAGGGGGAGGAGAGACCCAGTACTTC.

This clonotype has a count of ten or more. The V gene is TRBV24-1, the J gene TRBJ1-2; D might be TRBD1 (5 bases). Trimming took off 4 bases at V and 3 bases at J, with 23 bases between the two ends. There are 18 residues in the CDR3. CDR1 KGHDR and CDR2 SFDVKD come from the germline V gene. DNA of the CDR3: TGTGCCACCAGTGACACGGGGGGACGGGAGGAAAACGACTATGGCTACACCTTC. Amino acid sequence: CATSDTGGREENDYGYTF.

The table lists this clonotype with a few counts. V usage is TRBV3-1 and J usage is TRBJ1-2; tentative D call: TRBD1 (5 bases). V was cut by 1 base and J by 0 bases, with 9 bases left in between. Germline V gene lookup returns CDR1 LGHDT and CDR2 YNNKEL (reference sequence). This CDR3 has 15 residues. The CDR3 loop reads CASSQGDGTNYGYTF. The CDR3, as DNA: TGTGCCAGCAGCCAAGGGGACGGGACTAACTATGGCTACACCTTC.

This clonotype was seen a handful of times. The chain uses TRBV10-3 and TRBJ2-7, with TRBD2 identical over 7 bases. The CDR3 runs to 15 residues. Germline V gene lookup returns CDR1 ENHRY and CDR2 SYGVKD. Losses at the gene ends were 2 bases for V and 3 bases for J; bases not matched to a gene: 7. CDR3 amino acids: CAISEGVRGIYEQYF. CDR3 bases: TGTGCCATCAGTGAGGGTGTGCGGGGGATCTACGAGCAGTACTTC.

Note on this clonotype: A read error may explain this, as a much larger clone is one base away. The chain carries TRBV11-2 and TRBJ2-7; D ambiguous. The germline CDR1 and CDR2 sequences are SGHAT and FQNNGV. The CDR3 extends over 15 amino acids. For the CDR3, the DNA is TGTGCCAACAGCTGGTTAGCCTCGTTTGGCAGCGAGCAGTACTTC. Protein sequence: CANSWLASFGSEQYF.

This chain joins TRBV27 and TRBJ2-1; 7 bases match TRBD2. In germline, CDR1 is MNHEY, CDR2 SMNVEV (reference sequence). The junction had 5 bases not matched to a gene; V was cut back by 4 bases and J by 8 bases. This CDR3 has 13 residues. The CDR3 sequence: CASSSLGGDEQFF. DNA for the CDR3: TGTGCCAGCAGTTCCCTGGGAGGGGATGAGCAGTTCTTC.

Turning to this clonotype: Relative to the germline gene, one junction end is altered; a read error may explain this. The V gene is TRBV7-9, the J gene TRBJ2-1; no definite D call. From germline, CDR1 is SEHNR and CDR2 FQNEAQ (reference sequence). The CDR3 length is 8 residues. In nucleotides, the CDR3 is TGTGCCAGCACCGAGAAAGCCTTC. Translation: CASTEKAF.

On this clonotype: This may come from a read error, since a much larger clone is one base off. This chain uses TRBV28 with TRBJ1-4; no reliable D call. CDR1 and CDR2 from the germline V gene are MDHEN and SYDVKM. The CDR3 runs 13 residues. CDR3 amino acids: CASSLVGSEKLSF. The CDR3 bases are TGTGCCAGCAGTTTAGTGGGAAGTGAAAAACTGTCTTTT.

This clonotype was picked up many times. This chain links TRBV19 with TRBJ2-7; D gene uncertain. Germline CDR1 reads LNHDA; CDR2 reads SQIVND (reference sequence). Trimming removed 4 bases at V and 5 bases at J, with 15 bases between. The CDR3 has 14 amino acids. The CDR3 coding sequence is TGTGCCAGTAGTAGTGGGTCCCACCTTAACGAGCAGTACTTC. As protein: CASSSGSHLNEQYF.

This clonotype was found a few times. The rearrangement uses TRBV12-3 or TRBV12-4 and TRBJ2-2; D is ambiguous. The CDR3 runs to 14 residues. Trimming removed 6 bases from V and 0 bases from J, with 8 bases in between. CDR3 protein: CASSIAPNTGELFF. The CDR3 DNA reads TGTGCCAGCAGCATAGCCCCGAACACCGGGGAGCTGTTTTTT.